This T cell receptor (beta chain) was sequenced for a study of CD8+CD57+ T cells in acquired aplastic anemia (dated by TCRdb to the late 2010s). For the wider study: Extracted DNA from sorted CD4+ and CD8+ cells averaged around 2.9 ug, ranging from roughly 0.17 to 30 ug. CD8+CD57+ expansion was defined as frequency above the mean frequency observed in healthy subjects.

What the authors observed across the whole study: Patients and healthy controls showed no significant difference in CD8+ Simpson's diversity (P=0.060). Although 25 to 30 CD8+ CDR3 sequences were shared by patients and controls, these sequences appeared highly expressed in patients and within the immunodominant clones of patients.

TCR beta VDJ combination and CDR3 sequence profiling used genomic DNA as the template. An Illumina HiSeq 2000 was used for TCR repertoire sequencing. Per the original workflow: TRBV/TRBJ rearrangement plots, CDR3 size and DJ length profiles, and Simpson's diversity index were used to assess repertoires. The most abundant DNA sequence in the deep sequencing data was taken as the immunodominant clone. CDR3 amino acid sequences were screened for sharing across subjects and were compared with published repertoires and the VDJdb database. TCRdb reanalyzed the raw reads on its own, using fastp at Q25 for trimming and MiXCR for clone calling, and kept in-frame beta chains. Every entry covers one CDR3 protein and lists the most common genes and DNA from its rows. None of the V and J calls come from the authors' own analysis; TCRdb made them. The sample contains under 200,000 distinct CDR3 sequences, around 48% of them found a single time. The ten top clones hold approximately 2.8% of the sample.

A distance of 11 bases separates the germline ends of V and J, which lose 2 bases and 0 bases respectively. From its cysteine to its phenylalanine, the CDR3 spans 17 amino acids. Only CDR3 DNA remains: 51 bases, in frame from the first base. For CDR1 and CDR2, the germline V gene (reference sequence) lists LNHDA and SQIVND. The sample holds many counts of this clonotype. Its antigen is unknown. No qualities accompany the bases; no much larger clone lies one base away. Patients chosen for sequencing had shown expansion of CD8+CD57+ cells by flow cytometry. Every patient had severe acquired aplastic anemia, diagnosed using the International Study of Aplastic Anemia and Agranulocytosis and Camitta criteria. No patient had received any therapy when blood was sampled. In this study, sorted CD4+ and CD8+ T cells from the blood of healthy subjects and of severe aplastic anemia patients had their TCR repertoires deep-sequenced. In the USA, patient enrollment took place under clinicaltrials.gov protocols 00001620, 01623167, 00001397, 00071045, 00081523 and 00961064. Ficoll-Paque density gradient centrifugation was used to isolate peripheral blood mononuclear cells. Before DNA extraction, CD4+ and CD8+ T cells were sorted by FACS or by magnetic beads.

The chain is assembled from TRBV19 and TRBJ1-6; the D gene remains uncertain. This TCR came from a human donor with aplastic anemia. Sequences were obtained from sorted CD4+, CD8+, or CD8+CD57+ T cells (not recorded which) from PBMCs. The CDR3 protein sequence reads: CASSISGRSSYNSPLHF. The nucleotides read TGTGCCAGTAGTATATCCGGCAGGAGCTCCTATAATTCACCCCTCCACTTT.